One sample yielded the 25 T cell receptor beta chains listed below, sequenced in a study of Graves' ophthalmopathy and Graves' hyperthyroidism. The study amplified TCR beta CDR3 regions using RNA transcripts. First-round RT-PCR used HTBI primers; second-round multiplex PCR followed. TCRdb passed the multiplex PCR reads through MiXCR, listing each CDR3 protein once. The sample has 1 million to 1.3 million distinct CDR3 sequences, less than 45% seen once. The sequenced sample was peripheral blood or thyroid tissue (not recorded which). All receptors come from an adult man with Graves' hyperthyroidism.

The chain employs TRBV24-1 and TRBJ2-5; 8 nucleotides line up with TRBD2. CDR1 and CDR2 from the germline V gene are KGHDR and SFDVKD. The CDR3 is 14 residues long. Trimming took 10 bases from V and 3 from J; bases not matched to a gene: 9. DNA of the CDR3: TGTGCCACGGGAACCGAACTAGCGGAAGAGACCCAGTACTTC. Translating gives CATGTELAEETQYF.

As to this clonotype: One base away lies a much larger clone, so this may be a sequencing read error. This is likely a read error, given that the CDR3 carries no conserved phenylalanine or tryptophan at its end. The J gene is TRBJ2-7, the V gene TRBV19; a possible D gene is TRBD1 (6 bases). V gave up 5 bases and J gave up 2 bases, with 13 bases separating them. The CDR3 sequence is 14 residues long. CDR1 is LNHDA and CDR2 is SQIVND in the germline V gene (reference sequence). DNA for the CDR3: TGTGCCAGTAGTCGTAAACAGGGTCCCTACGAGCAGTACCTC. Translated: CASSRKQGPYEQYL.

This clonotype has ten or more counts. The chain links TRBV4-1 to TRBJ1-4; no definite D call. Germline CDR1 and CDR2: MGHRA and YSYEKL. Trimming removed 2 bases from V and 0 bases from J, with 4 bases in between. This CDR3 is built from 14 residues. This chain's CDR3 is CASSQHATNEKLFF. CDR3 nucleotides: TGCGCCAGCAGCCAACACGCAACTAATGAAAAACTGTTTTTT.

In this sample, this clonotype turned up a few times. The CDR3, as DNA: TGTGCCAGCAGCTTAGGGACTAGCGGGAACCAAGAGACCCAGTACTTC. This codes for CASSLGTSGNQETQYF. The chain couples TRBV7-9 to TRBJ2-5; 12 bases line up with TRBD2. Germline CDR1 SEHNR, CDR2 FQNEAQ (reference sequence). The CDR3 runs to 16 residues. V lost 1 base, J lost 0 bases, and 0 bases stayed unmatched.

The V call is TRBV15, the J call TRBJ1-6; TRBD1 agrees at 7 bases. Looked up from germline, CDR1 is LNHNV and CDR2 is YYDKDF (reference sequence). With V trimmed by 1 base and J by 7 bases, 4 bases remained unmatched. This CDR3 is built from 15 residues. As DNA, the CDR3 is TGTGCCACCAGCAGAGCTAGAGGGGGCAATTCACCCCTCCACTTT. It yields the protein CATSRARGGNSPLHF.

V and J are TRBV7-9 and TRBJ1-6; the match to TRBD1 covers 7 bases. The germline gives CDR1 SEHNR, CDR2 FQNEAQ (reference sequence). CDR3 length equals 15 residues. Trimming took 5 bases from V and 13 from J; bases not matched to a gene: 14. Written as DNA, the CDR3 is TGTGCCAGCAGCGTAGACGGGGACAGCGGATCGCCCCTCCACTTT. Its translation: CASSVDGDSGSPLHF. Using reference TRBV7-9 and TRBJ1-6 for the parts outside the CDR3, the full variable domain is DTGVSQNPRHKITKRGQNVTFRCDPISEHNRLYWYRQTLGQGPEFLTYFQNEAQLEKSRLLSDRFSAERPKGSFSTLEIQRTEQGDSAMYLCASSVDGDSGSPLHFGNGTRLTVT.

Concerning this clonotype itself: This may be a read error, as it is one base from a much larger clone. This rearrangement joins TRBV20-1 to TRBJ1-2; unclear D gene. Germline V gene lookup returns CDR1 DFQATT and CDR2 SNEGSKA (reference sequence). The CDR3 loop spans 13 amino acids. Deletions cut 6 bases from V and 0 bases from J, with 11 bases between. The CDR3 DNA reads TGCAGTGCCCCCTGGCCTCCTAACTATGGCTACACCTTC. Its protein product is CSAPWPPNYGYTF.

In DNA, the CDR3 is TGTGCCAGCAGTGAGGGGGGGGGCAGGGAGCCCCAGCATTTT. This encodes CASSEGGGREPQHF. V and J are TRBV25-1 and TRBJ1-5; perhaps TRBD1 as D (6 bases). V lost 3 bases and J lost 8, with 14 bases in between. CDR3 size: 14 residues. CDR1 MGHDK and CDR2 SYGVNS come from the germline V gene.

This clonotype was observed many times. J is TRBJ2-7 and V is TRBV7-2; D perhaps matches TRBD2 (5 bases). There are 13 residues in the CDR3. CDR1 is SGHTA and CDR2 is FQGNSA in the germline V gene. V lost 5 bases and J lost 4, with 12 bases in between. CDR3 sequence reads: CASSRGLPYEQYF. CDR3 DNA sequence: TGTGCCAGCAGCCGAGGACTGCCTTACGAGCAGTACTTC. Supplemented by reference TRBV7-2 and TRBJ2-7, the full variable domain reads GAGVSQSPSNKVTEKGKDVELRCDPISGHTALYWYRQSLGQGLEFLIYFQGNSAPDKSGLPSDRFSAERTGGSVSTLTIQRTQQEDSAVYLCASSRGLPYEQYFGPGTRLTVT.

There are many counts of this clonotype. This sequence joins TRBV15 and TRBJ2-7; TRBD2 is a possible D gene (6 bases). V was shortened by 0 bases and J by 2 bases, with 11 bases between the two germline ends. The CDR3 totals 15 residues. The germline CDR1 and CDR2 sequences are LNHNV and YYDKDF (reference sequence). The CDR3 region is CATSRDGTEAYEQYF. CDR3 in DNA: TGTGCCACCAGCAGAGACGGGACTGAAGCCTACGAGCAGTACTTC.

There are many counts of this clonotype. The J gene is TRBJ2-5, the V gene TRBV7-9, with TRBD2 matching over 10 bases. The CDR3 loop spans 17 amino acids. In germline, CDR1 is SEHNR, CDR2 FQNEAQ (reference sequence). The V and J ends lost 4 bases and 3 bases, in that order; junction bases with no gene match: 11. CDR3 in DNA: TGTGCCAGCAGCTCACCAACAGTTCTAGCGGGGGAAGAGACCCAGTACTTC. Its translation is CASSSPTVLAGEETQYF. The whole variable domain, filled in from reference TRBV7-9 and TRBJ2-5, reads DTGVSQNPRHKITKRGQNVTFRCDPISEHNRLYWYRQTLGQGPEFLTYFQNEAQLEKSRLLSDRFSAERPKGSFSTLEIQRTEQGDSAMYLCASSSPTVLAGEETQYFGPGTRLLVL.

This sequence joins TRBV5-6 and TRBJ1-2; TRBD1 aligns across 9 bases. The CDR3 contains 15 residues. Germline V CDR1 and CDR2: SGHDT, YYEEEE. The V segment lost 5 bases and the J segment 7 bases; nucleotides outside the gene matches: 12. CDR3 nucleotides: TGTGCCAGCAGTCCACGGGACAGGGAAACCGGTGGCTACACCTTC. Amino acids: CASSPRDRETGGYTF.

This chain connects TRBV29-1 to TRBJ2-7; D unclear. CDR3 size: 12 residues. V was shortened by 6 bases and J by 2 bases, with 11 bases between the two germline ends. Looked up from germline, CDR1 is SQVTM and CDR2 is ANQGSEA. The CDR3 sequence is CSVVVSPYEQYF. Here the CDR3 DNA reads TGCAGCGTGGTGGTAAGCCCCTACGAGCAGTACTTC.

This chain uses TRBV10-3 with TRBJ1-5, with TRBD1 as a possible D gene (5 bases). Looked up from germline, CDR1 is ENHRY and CDR2 is SYGVKD. The CDR3 sequence is 12 residues long. The ends were cut back, 11 bases at V and 1 base at J, with 9 bases in the middle. The CDR3 loop is CAVGDSNQPQHF. The CDR3 coding sequence is TGTGCCGTAGGGGACAGCAATCAGCCCCAGCATTTT.

This clonotype was observed a handful of times. V and J are TRBV4-3 and TRBJ2-7; 8 nucleotides agree with TRBD1. The CDR3 extends over 15 amino acids. Germline V lookup: CDR1 LGHNA, CDR2 YSLEER. Germline trimming cut 0 bases from V and 4 bases from J; bases unmatched to any gene: 5. In nucleotides, the CDR3 is TGCGCCAGCAGCCAAGAGGGACAGGCCAGATACGAGCAGTACTTC. Encoded protein: CASSQEGQARYEQYF.

Concerning this clonotype itself: A much larger clone lies a single base off, so this may be a read error. The chain combines TRBV6-6 with TRBJ2-7; no clear D. The CDR3 extends over 14 amino acids. The V gene's germline CDR1 is MNHNY and CDR2 SVGAGI (reference sequence). V gave up 10 bases and J gave up 7 bases, with 23 bases separating them. The DNA for the CDR3 is TGTGCCACGGCAAAGGACGGCCCCGCGCGGGAGCAGTACTTC. Amino acids: CATAKDGPAREQYF.

As for this clonotype: It is unclear where the CDR3 begins or ends on the DNA, so no DNA is shown, and the CDR3 is as TCRdb lists it. The V gene is TRBV5-1, the J gene TRBJ2-5; the tabulated D call, TRBD1, remains unverified against the DNA. Germline loops: CDR1 SGHRS, CDR2 YFSETQ. Both ends counted, the CDR3 spans 15 residues. The chain's CDR3 is CASSLTFGGQETQYF.

Ten or more counts support this clonotype. This sequence joins TRBV9 and TRBJ2-2; unclear D gene. Germline V gene data show CDR1 as SGDLS and CDR2 as YYNGEE. The CDR3 is made up of 12 amino acids. V lost 4 bases, J lost 6 bases, and 7 bases lay in between. As DNA, the CDR3 is TGTGCCAGCAGCCCCCTGTCCGGGGAGCTGTTTTTT. It translates to CASSPLSGELFF.

In its sample, this clonotype was seen a few times. The V and J genes are TRBV6-5 and TRBJ2-7; no firm D call. The CDR3 runs to 19 residues. Germline loops: CDR1 MNHEY, CDR2 SVGAGI. Trimming stripped 5 bases from V and 2 bases from J, with 28 bases between. CDR3 sequence (DNA): TGTGCCAGCAGTCCCACTCGGGTGGAGCGTACGCGTCCAACCTACGAGCAGTACTTC. Its protein is CASSPTRVERTRPTYEQYF.

J is TRBJ1-4 and V is TRBV6-6; D not resolved. V was cut by 4 bases and J by 7 bases, with 13 bases left in between. The CDR3 length is 14 residues. From germline, CDR1 is MNHNY and CDR2 SVGAGI (reference sequence). The CDR3: CASSSGGEIEKLFF. The CDR3 DNA sequence: TGTGCCAGCAGTTCGGGCGGTGAGATTGAAAAACTGTTTTTT.

This clonotype was seen ten or more times. V is TRBV2 and J is TRBJ1-5; no definite D call. The CDR3 loop spans 15 amino acids. V was clipped by 1 base and J by 1 base, with 8 bases between them. CDR1 is SNHLY, CDR2 FYNNEI, per germline. CDR3 sequence: CASSEERKSNQPQHF. The CDR3 bases are TGTGCCAGCAGTGAAGAGAGGAAAAGCAATCAGCCCCAGCATTTT.

The table lists this clonotype with a few counts. This rearrangement joins TRBV20-1 to TRBJ2-7; TRBD2 matches 13 bases. In germline, CDR1 is DFQATT, CDR2 SNEGSKA (reference sequence). V shed 3 bases, J shed 4 bases, and the junction held 6 bases outside the gene matches. The CDR3 loop spans 15 amino acids. Here the CDR3 reads CSARSRTSGSYEQYF. CDR3 nucleotide sequence: TGCAGTGCTAGGTCAAGGACTAGCGGGAGTTACGAGCAGTACTTC.

The chain joins TRBV10-3 to TRBJ1-2; D unresolved. This CDR3 is built from 15 residues. Trimming took 0 bases from V and 1 from J, leaving 9 bases between them. The germline V gene encodes CDR1 ENHRY and CDR2 SYGVKD. The CDR3 nucleotides read TGTGCCATCAGTGAGTCGACTGGGAATAACTATGGCTACACCTTC. Translation gives CAISESTGNNYGYTF.

This clonotype was counted many times. This chain joins TRBV15 and TRBJ1-5, with a possible D match to TRBD1 (6 bases). Germline lookup yields CDR1 LNHNV and CDR2 YYDKDF (reference sequence). CDR3 length equals 17 residues. V was trimmed by 0 bases and J by 2 bases, leaving 14 bases between them. CDR3 in DNA: TGTGCCACCAGCAGAGAAATAAACAGGGCTCGCAATCAGCCCCAGCATTTT. This translates into CATSREINRARNQPQHF.

V is TRBV10-3 and J is TRBJ1-1; a possible D gene is TRBD1 (5 bases). Trimming left V 7 bases short and J 2 bases short, with 11 bases between. In germline, CDR1 is ENHRY, CDR2 SYGVKD. The CDR3 loop spans 13 amino acids. The CDR3 here is CAITGGGNTEAFF. Written as DNA, the CDR3 is TGTGCCATCACGGGCGGGGGAAACACTGAAGCTTTCTTT.